A single sample gave rise to the 8 T cell receptor beta chains below, sequenced in a study of blood T cell repertoires in COVID-19. The method was immunoSEQ multiplex PCR; TCRdb's version includes in-frame clones alone and lacks a portion of them. Here the sample spans tens of thousands of clones, 75% to 85% being singletons. Sequenced sample: peripheral blood. The source is a man between 65 and 85 years old who had recovered from COVID-19.

This sequence joins TRBV5-6 and TRBJ1-6, with D hard to call. The germline CDR1 and CDR2 sequences are SGHDT and YYEEEE. The V gene lost 4 bases and the J gene lost 7 bases, with 12 bases spanning the gap. This CDR3 has 14 residues. The CDR3 nucleotides read TGTGCCAGCAGCGGGAGTCCCCGAAATTCACCCCTCCACTTT. Residues: CASSGSPRNSPLHF.

This sequence joins TRBV4-3 and TRBJ1-2, with unresolved D. CDR1 is LGHNA, CDR2 YSLEER, per germline. The CDR3 extends over 12 amino acids. V was cut by 1 base and J by 3 bases, with 3 bases left in between. Here the CDR3 DNA reads TGCGCCAGCAGCCAAGGAGACTATGGCTACACCTTC. Translation: CASSQGDYGYTF.

The CDR3, as DNA: TGCGCCAGCAGCTTAACAGGGGCACACGAGCAGTACTTC. Its protein product is CASSLTGAHEQYF. This chain links TRBV5-1 with TRBJ2-7; 7 nucleotides align to TRBD1. The germline gives CDR1 SGHRS, CDR2 YFSETQ. CDR3 size: 13 residues. J was trimmed by 5 bases and V by 2 bases; bases with no gene match: 4.

The chain combines TRBV6-6 with TRBJ2-7; 13 bases fit TRBD2. V lost 4 bases to trimming and J lost 3 bases; unmatched junction nucleotides: 6. The CDR3 has 16 amino acids. The germline V gene has CDR1 MNHNY and CDR2 SVGAGI (reference sequence). The DNA of the CDR3 is TGTGCCAGCAGTTCTCCGGGACTAGCGGGAAACTACGAGCAGTACTTC. Its translation is CASSSPGLAGNYEQYF.

This chain connects TRBV7-8 to TRBJ2-7; 10 positions match TRBD2. Germline values: CDR1 SGHVS, CDR2 FQNEAQ. This CDR3 comprises 19 residues. V lost 0 bases to trimming and J lost 7 bases; unmatched junction nucleotides: 18. CDR3 sequence: CASSLALAGEGSSVWEQYF. CDR3 bases: TGTGCCAGCAGCTTAGCGCTAGCGGGGGAAGGCTCGTCCGTCTGGGAGCAGTACTTC.

The gene calls are TRBV30 and TRBJ1-3, with D possibly TRBD1 on 5 matching bases. This CDR3 contains 15 residues. Trimming removed 4 bases at V and 0 bases at J, with 13 bases between. The germline V gene encodes CDR1 GTSNPN and CDR2 SVGIG (reference sequence). In nucleotides, the CDR3 is TGTGCCTGGAAAGGTCAGGGAATCTCTGGAAACACCATATATTTT. Encoded protein: CAWKGQGISGNTIYF.

V is TRBV6-2 or TRBV6-3 and J is TRBJ2-5, with TRBD1 matching 10 bases. Germline-derived CDR1 and CDR2 are MNHEY and SVGEGT. V was clipped by 0 bases and J by 0 bases; unmatched bases: 1. The CDR3 sequence is 16 residues long. The CDR3 loop is CASSYSGQGNQETQYF. CDR3 sequence (DNA): TGTGCCAGCAGTTACTCGGGACAGGGGAACCAAGAGACCCAGTACTTC.

The V and J genes are TRBV27 and TRBJ1-3; 7 nucleotides match TRBD1. The CDR3 consists of 15 residues. V trimming: 6 bases; J trimming: 2 bases; junction bases outside the gene matches: 7. The germline CDR1 and CDR2 sequences are MNHEY and SMNVEV (reference sequence). This chain's CDR3 is CASSFAGGPGNTIYF. As DNA, the CDR3 is TGTGCCAGCAGCTTCGCAGGGGGTCCTGGAAACACCATATATTTT.